This section outlines one T cell receptor beta chain sequence together with its context. Antigen unknown. This sample was included in a study of cytomegalovirus exposure and HLA in healthy donors. Study conclusions and caveats: One cluster of highly shared sequence variants probably arose as a sequencing artifact. Researchers reported in a later analysis that common viral pathogens appeared linked to several top clusters.

Amplification used 60 Vbeta primers and 13 Jbeta primers. Assay: immunoSEQ multiplex PCR; the TCRdb copy retains only in-frame clones and omits some. The table has about 130,000 clones, more than 75% seen once. This CDR3 comprises 15 residues. Germline CDR1 SGHDT, CDR2 YYEEEE. V lost 1 base to trimming and J lost 2 bases, with 9 bases between them. This clonotype was sampled from a female donor in good health and CMV-seronegative. Source material: PBMCs. The rearrangement uses TRBV5-6 and TRBJ2-2; D is perhaps TRBD1 (6 bases). CDR3 amino acids: CASSLSGVNTGELFF. CDR3 DNA: TGTGCCAGCAGCTTGTCAGGGGTCAACACCGGGGAGCTGTTTTTT.